This T cell receptor (beta chain) was found in a study of blood T cell repertoires in COVID-19. Study summary: COVID-19 samples from acute and convalescent phases originated in the United States, Italy and Spain. PBMCs, B-cell-depleted T cells, or T cells were the source of the cDNA or gDNA that made up the material.

Germline V gene data show CDR1 as KGHSH and CDR2 as LQKENI. The CDR3 is made up of 11 amino acids. V was shortened by 5 bases and J by 6 bases, with 4 bases between the two germline ends. In the original analysis: Reference gene primer amplification gave nucleated cell count estimates. Assay used: immunoSEQ multiplex PCR; TCRdb lists only in-frame clones, some missing. The D gene and trimming were derived from the DNA, and the V and J assignments and clone size from that table. Of 210,000 or so clones in the sample, about four fifths were seen once. The genes are TRBV18 and TRBJ1-4; D not resolved. Sequencing was done on a sample of peripheral blood. This sequence was found in a man over 45 with active or convalescent COVID-19. The CDR3 loop is CASSTDEKLFF. CDR3 DNA: TGTGCCAGCTCAACGGATGAAAAACTGTTTTTT.